This TCR beta chain was recovered during a study of shared clonotypes between healthy human individuals. V was pared by 5 bases and J by 7 bases, with 8 bases of the junction left unmatched. This CDR3 region has 14 residues. The germline V gene encodes CDR1 MDHEN and CDR2 SYDVKM. Assay: immunoSEQ multiplex PCR; the TCRdb copy retains only in-frame clones and omits some. This sample carries about 520,000 clones, roughly 95% of them seen once, and the ten largest clones take about 0.068%. The sequenced material came from naive CD4+ T cells sorted from blood. The subset: CD45RA+ positively selected. The source of this sequence is a woman aged 25-40 years in good health. The V and J genes are TRBV28 and TRBJ2-1, with 7 bases matching TRBD1. The CDR3 reads CASSRTGKGNEQFF. The CDR3 DNA reads TGTGCCAGCAGTCGGACAGGAAAGGGGAATGAGCAGTTCTTC.